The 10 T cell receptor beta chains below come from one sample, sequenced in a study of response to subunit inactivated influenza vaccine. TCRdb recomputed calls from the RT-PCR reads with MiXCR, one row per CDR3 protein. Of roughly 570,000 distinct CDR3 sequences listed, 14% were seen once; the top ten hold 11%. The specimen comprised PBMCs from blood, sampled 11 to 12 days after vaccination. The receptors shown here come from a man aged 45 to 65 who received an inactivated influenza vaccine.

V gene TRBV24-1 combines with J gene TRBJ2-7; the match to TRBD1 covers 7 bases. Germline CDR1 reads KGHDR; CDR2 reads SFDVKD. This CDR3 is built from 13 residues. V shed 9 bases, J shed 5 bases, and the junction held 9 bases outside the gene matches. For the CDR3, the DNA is TGTGCCACCGCCCCCAGGGGGTGGGACGAGCAGTACTTC. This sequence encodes CATAPRGWDEQYF.

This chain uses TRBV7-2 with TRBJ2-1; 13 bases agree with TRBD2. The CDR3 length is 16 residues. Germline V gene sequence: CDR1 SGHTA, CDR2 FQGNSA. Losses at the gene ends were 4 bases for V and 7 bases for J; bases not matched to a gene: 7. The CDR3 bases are TGTGCCAGCAGCTCCGGACTAGCGGGGGTGAGGAATGAGCAGTTCTTC. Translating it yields CASSSGLAGVRNEQFF.

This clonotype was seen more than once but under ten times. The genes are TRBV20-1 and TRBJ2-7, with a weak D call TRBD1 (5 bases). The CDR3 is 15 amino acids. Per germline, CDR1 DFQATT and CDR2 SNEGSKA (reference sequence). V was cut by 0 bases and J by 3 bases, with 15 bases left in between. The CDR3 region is CSARDPTGHFYEQYF. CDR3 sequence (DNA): TGCAGTGCTAGAGATCCTACTGGACATTTCTACGAGCAGTACTTC.

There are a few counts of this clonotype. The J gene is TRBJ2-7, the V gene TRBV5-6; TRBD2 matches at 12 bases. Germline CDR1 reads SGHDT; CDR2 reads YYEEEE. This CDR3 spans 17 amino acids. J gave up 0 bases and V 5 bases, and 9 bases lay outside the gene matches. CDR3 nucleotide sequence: TGTGCCAGCAGATATAGGACTAGCGGGGTTTCCTCCTACGAGCAGTACTTC. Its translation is CASRYRTSGVSSYEQYF.

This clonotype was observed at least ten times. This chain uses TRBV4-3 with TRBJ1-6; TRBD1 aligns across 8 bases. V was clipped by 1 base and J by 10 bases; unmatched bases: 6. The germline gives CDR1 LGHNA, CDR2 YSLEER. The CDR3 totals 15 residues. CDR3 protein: CASSQGENRGSPLHF. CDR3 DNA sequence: TGCGCCAGCAGCCAAGGTGAAAACAGGGGGTCACCCCTCCACTTT.

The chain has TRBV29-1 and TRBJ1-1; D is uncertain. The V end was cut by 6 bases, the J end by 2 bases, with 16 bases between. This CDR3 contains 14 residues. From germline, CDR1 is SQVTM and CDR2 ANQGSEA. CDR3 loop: CSVDGRSVNTEAFF. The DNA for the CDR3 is TGCAGCGTCGACGGGCGTTCCGTAAACACTGAAGCTTTCTTT.

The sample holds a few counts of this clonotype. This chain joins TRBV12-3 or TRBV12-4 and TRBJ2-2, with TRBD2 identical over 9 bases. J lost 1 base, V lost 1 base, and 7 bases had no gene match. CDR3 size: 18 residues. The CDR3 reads CASSLVVTSGQNTGELFF. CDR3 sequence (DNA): TGTGCCAGCAGTTTAGTAGTCACTAGCGGGCAGAACACCGGGGAGCTGTTTTTT.

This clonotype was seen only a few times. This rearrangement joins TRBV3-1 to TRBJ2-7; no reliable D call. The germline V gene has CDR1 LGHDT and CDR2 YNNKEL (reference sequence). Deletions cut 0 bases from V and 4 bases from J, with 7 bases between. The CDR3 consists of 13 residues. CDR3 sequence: CASSQEGKYEQYF. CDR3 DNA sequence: TGTGCCAGCAGCCAAGAGGGAAAATACGAGCAGTACTTC.

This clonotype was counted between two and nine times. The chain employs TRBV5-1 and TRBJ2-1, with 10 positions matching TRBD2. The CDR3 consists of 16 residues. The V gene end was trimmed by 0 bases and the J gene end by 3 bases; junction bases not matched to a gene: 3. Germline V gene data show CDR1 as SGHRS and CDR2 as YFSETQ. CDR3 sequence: CASSLELAGYYNEQFF. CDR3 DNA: TGCGCCAGCAGCTTGGAACTAGCGGGATACTACAATGAGCAGTTCTTC.

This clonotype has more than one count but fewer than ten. CDR3 residues: CASSLVGQGGEQYF. Written as DNA, the CDR3 is TGTGCCAGCAGCTTAGTGGGACAGGGAGGCGAGCAGTACTTC. The chain uses TRBV7-8 and TRBJ2-7; TRBD1 agrees at 9 bases. V lost 1 base to trimming and J lost 6 bases; unmatched junction nucleotides: 4. The CDR3 has 14 residues. CDR1 is SGHVS and CDR2 is FQNEAQ in the germline V gene. Filled out from reference TRBV7-8 and TRBJ2-7, the complete variable domain reads GAGVSQSPRYKVAKRGQDVALRCDPISGHVSLFWYQQALGQGPEFLTYFQNEAQLDKSGLPSDRFFAERPEGSVSTLKIQRTQQEDSAVYLCASSLVGQGGEQYFGPGTRLTVT.